This passage covers 23 T cell receptor beta chains from one sample sequenced in a study of T cells in Graves' hyperthyroidism and ophthalmopathy (dated by TCRdb to between 2017 and 2020). The library was obtained by multiplex PCR. Data came from an Illumina HiSeq 2000. TCR beta CDR3 regions were amplified from RNA transcripts. For the first round of RT-PCR on the TCR CDR3, the HTBI primer set was used together with the Qiagen OneStep RT-PCR kit. The public sequencing data were trimmed at Q25 with fastp and processed into clonotypes with MiXCR by TCRdb, which kept only in-frame beta chains. Merged by CDR3 protein, the rows form single entries marked with the most common genes and DNA. Here the sample has about 400,000 distinct CDR3 sequences; more than 12% occur a single time. Of the sample, 15% to 20% is held by the ten largest clones. Sequenced: blood. The receptors were sampled from a woman under 40 with Graves' ophthalmopathy.

This CDR3 reads CASSPMTSGFKETQYF. The CDR3 DNA follows: TGTGCCAGCAGCCCCATGACTAGCGGGTTTAAAGAGACCCAGTACTTC. The chain has TRBV7-2 and TRBJ2-5; 10 bases map to TRBD2. The ends lost 5 bases at V and 3 bases at J; junction bases unmatched: 9. This CDR3 is 16 amino acids long. CDR1 and CDR2 from the germline V gene are SGHTA and FQGNSA.

In its sample, this clonotype was seen once. V usage is TRBV2 and J usage is TRBJ2-2, with D possibly being TRBD1 (7 bases). The germline gives CDR1 SNHLY, CDR2 FYNNEI. V was trimmed by 5 bases and J by 0 bases, leaving 16 bases between them. The CDR3 totals 17 residues. This chain's CDR3 is CASSRTGGGSNTGELFF. The CDR3 bases are TGTGCCAGCAGTAGGACAGGAGGGGGGTCGAACACCGGGGAGCTGTTTTTT. The variable domain in full, completed from reference TRBV2 and TRBJ2-2, reads EPEVTQTPSHQVTQMGQEVILRCVPISNHLYFYWYRQILGQKVEFLVSFYNNEISEKSEIFDDQFSVERPDGSNFTLKIRSTKLEDSAMYFCASSRTGGGSNTGELFFGEGSRLTVL.

J is TRBJ1-3 and V is TRBV10-2, with D possibly TRBD1 on 5 matching bases. Trimming removed 4 bases at V and 2 bases at J, with 9 bases between. CDR3 length: 14 residues. CDR1 and CDR2 from the germline V gene are WSHSY and SAAADI. The CDR3 here is CASSAYRTGNTIYF. The CDR3 DNA reads as TGCGCCAGCAGTGCATACAGGACTGGAAACACCATATATTTT.

The table lists this clonotype with many counts. Here the CDR3 DNA reads TGTGCCAGCAGTTTACCCCCTTTCCCGGGACAAGGGGCCACTGAAGCTTTCTTT. This sequence encodes CASSLPPFPGQGATEAFF. The rearrangement uses TRBV12-3 or TRBV12-4 and TRBJ1-1, with a weak D call TRBD1 (6 bases). The CDR3 loop spans 18 amino acids. V was clipped by 2 bases and J by 4 bases, with 23 bases between them.

Many counts were recorded for this clonotype. The chain uses TRBV7-9 and TRBJ1-2; TRBD1 matches 12 bases. Trimming took 2 bases from V and 7 from J; bases not matched to a gene: 8. This CDR3 has 16 amino acids. From germline, CDR1 is SEHNR and CDR2 FQNEAQ (reference sequence). The chain's CDR3 is CASSLPGTGGFSGYTF. CDR3 DNA: TGTGCCAGCAGCTTACCAGGGACAGGGGGCTTCTCTGGCTACACCTTC.

The chain carries TRBV10-3 and TRBJ2-7; 14 positions agree with TRBD2. Germline CDR1 and CDR2: ENHRY and SYGVKD. The CDR3 runs 15 residues. V lost 9 bases and J lost 0; bases outside the gene matches: 4. The CDR3 region is CAMGLAGAHSYEQYF. The CDR3 bases are TGTGCCATGGGACTAGCGGGGGCCCACTCCTACGAGCAGTACTTC.

The chain uses TRBV6-1 and TRBJ2-3; D remains ambiguous. The CDR3 has 12 residues. CDR1 MNHNS and CDR2 SASEGT come from the germline V gene. V dropped 5 bases and J dropped 7 bases, with 10 bases sitting between them. The CDR3 bases are TGTGCCAGCAGTCTCTCGTACCATACGCAGTATTTT. Translating it yields CASSLSYHTQYF.

This clonotype showed up just once. The junction departs from germline at one end; a sequencing error may be responsible. The chain couples TRBV20-1 to TRBJ1-3, with a weak D call TRBD1 (5 bases). The germline CDR1 and CDR2 sequences are DFQATT and SNEGSKA (reference sequence). The CDR3 is 15 amino acids. The CDR3 here is CSARARRASENTIYF. The DNA for the CDR3 is TGCAGTGCTAGAGCGCGCAGGGCCTCTGAAAACACCATATATTTT.

This clonotype was detected only a few times. The rearrangement uses TRBV5-4 and TRBJ1-6; D ambiguous. CDR3 length: 14 residues. Germline-derived CDR1 and CDR2 are SGHNT and YYREEE (reference sequence). Trimming cost V 0 bases and J 15 bases, with 16 bases left between them. CDR3 amino acids: CASSLEGKGEVLHF. CDR3 coding DNA: TGTGCCAGCAGCTTGGAAGGGAAGGGCGAGGTCCTCCACTTT.

This clonotype was counted many times. The rearrangement joins TRBV11-2 to TRBJ2-1; no firm D call. The germline CDR1 and CDR2 sequences are SGHAT and FQNNGV. The germline V and J ends were trimmed by 2 bases and 6 bases, with 5 bases remaining between them. The CDR3 length is 12 residues. CDR3 region: CASSLPLNEQFF. The CDR3 DNA reads TGTGCCAGCAGCTTACCCCTCAATGAGCAGTTCTTC.

The V call is TRBV7-2, the J call TRBJ2-1; 8 bases are shared with TRBD2. Germline CDR1 SGHTA, CDR2 FQGNSA. V was clipped by 5 bases and J by 6 bases; unmatched bases: 15. The CDR3 spans 17 residues. CDR3 DNA sequence: TGTGCCAGCAGCAACCCCATCCGGGGGGGGCTAACCAATGAGCAGTTCTTC. Amino acid sequence: CASSNPIRGGLTNEQFF.

The table lists this clonotype with a count of one. The gene calls are TRBV6-2 or TRBV6-3 and TRBJ2-5; tentative D call: TRBD2 (7 bases). The CDR3 runs to 16 residues. V gave up 0 bases and J gave up 3 bases, with 14 bases separating them. CDR1 is MNHEY and CDR2 is SVGEGT in the germline V gene. CDR3 coding DNA: TGTGCCAGCAGTTACTCCCAGGGGCGGGGGAAAGAGACCCAGTACTTC. It specifies CASSYSQGRGKETQYF.

The table lists this clonotype with many counts. CDR3 protein: CASSPGLPTGELFF. The CDR3 nucleotides read TGTGCCAGCAGTCCGGGACTGCCCACCGGGGAGCTGTTTTTT. V is TRBV2 and J is TRBJ2-2; a possible D gene is TRBD2 (6 bases). V was trimmed by 5 bases and J by 4 bases, leaving 11 bases between them. The CDR3 is 14 residues long. CDR1 is SNHLY and CDR2 is FYNNEI in the germline V gene.

This clonotype has a count of ten or more. CDR3 protein: CASSALTGAVYEQYF. DNA of the CDR3: TGTGCCAGCAGTGCGTTGACAGGGGCGGTCTACGAGCAGTACTTC. V and J are TRBV28 and TRBJ2-7; 8 bases match TRBD1. CDR3 length: 15 amino acids. Germline values: CDR1 MDHEN, CDR2 SYDVKM. V trimming: 5 bases; J trimming: 3 bases; junction bases outside the gene matches: 9.

This clonotype came up many times. J is TRBJ1-5 and V is TRBV6-6, with D unclear. The length of the CDR3 is 16 residues. The ends were cut back, 2 bases at V and 2 bases at J, with 13 bases in the middle. Germline CDR1 and CDR2: MNHNY and SVGAGI (reference sequence). The CDR3 nucleotides read TGTGCCAGCAGTTACCGGGGTCCATCGGGCAATCAGCCCCAGCATTTT. Encoded protein: CASSYRGPSGNQPQHF.

This clonotype was picked up many times. The rearrangement uses TRBV5-1 and TRBJ2-3; 12 nucleotides line up with TRBD1. The CDR3 spans 15 residues. Trimming at V came to 4 bases and at J to 9 bases, leaving 9 bases not matched to a gene. Germline V lookup: CDR1 SGHRS, CDR2 YFSETQ. This CDR3 reads CASSQTGQGARTQYF. The CDR3 region has the DNA TGCGCCAGCAGCCAGACGGGACAGGGGGCGCGAACGCAGTATTTT.

The rearrangement joins TRBV4-2 to TRBJ2-2, with D tentatively TRBD1 (5 bases). CDR1 and CDR2 from the germline V gene are LGHNA and YNFKEQ. There are 15 residues in the CDR3. Trimming removed 2 bases at V and 6 bases at J, with 13 bases between. This CDR3 is CASSQSRVLAGELFF. The CDR3, as DNA: TGTGCCAGCAGCCAATCCAGGGTTTTGGCCGGGGAGCTGTTTTTT.

Remarks on this clonotype: This may come from a read error, since a much larger clone is one base off. This rearrangement joins TRBV18 to TRBJ2-1, with 10 positions matching TRBD2. The CDR3 has 16 residues. Germline CDR1 reads KGHSH; CDR2 reads LQKENI. J gave up 5 bases and V 3 bases, and 7 bases lay outside the gene matches. The CDR3 DNA reads as TGTGCCAGCTCACCTCAAGAGCGGGGGGGCCACAATGAGCAGTTCTTC. It specifies CASSPQERGGHNEQFF.

Concerning this clonotype itself: Possible read error: a much larger clone is one base away. The rearrangement joins TRBV20-1 to TRBJ2-7, with 11 bases fitting TRBD1. The CDR3 is 14 residues long. In germline, CDR1 is DFQATT, CDR2 SNEGSKA (reference sequence). In DNA, the CDR3 is TGCAGTGCTAGGCCGGACAGGGGGCTAGGCGAGCAGTGCTTC. Its translation: CSARPDRGLGEQCF.

This clonotype came up many times. CDR3 in DNA: TGTGCCAGCTCCCAGCAGGGGTTGGATCAGCCCCAGCATTTT. As protein: CASSQQGLDQPQHF. The chain links TRBV18 to TRBJ1-5, with a weak D call TRBD1 (6 bases). V was pared by 6 bases and J by 5 bases, with 14 bases between. This CDR3 is 14 amino acids long. The germline CDR1 and CDR2 sequences are KGHSH and LQKENI.

In this sample, this clonotype turned up a few times. The chain employs TRBV5-8 and TRBJ2-1; 8 bases map to TRBD2. The CDR3 totals 15 residues. Germline CDR1 is SGHTS and CDR2 is YDEGEE. V gave up 2 bases and J gave up 1 base; unmatched junction bases: 2. The CDR3 nucleotides read TGTGCCAGCAGCTTAGCTAGCGGGTCCTACAATGAGCAGTTCTTC. This gives the protein CASSLASGSYNEQFF. The variable domain in full, completed from reference TRBV5-8 and TRBJ2-1, reads EAGVTQSPTHLIKTRGQQATLRCSPISGHTSVYWYQQALGLGLQFLLWYDEGEERNRGNFPPRFSGRQFPNYSSELNVNALELEDSALYLCASSLASGSYNEQFFGPGTRLTVL.

The chain employs TRBV29-1 and TRBJ2-7, with TRBD1 matching 8 bases. V shed 3 bases, J shed 4 bases, and the junction held 8 bases outside the gene matches. CDR3 length equals 14 residues. Per the germline V gene, CDR1 is SQVTM and CDR2 is ANQGSEA. The CDR3 nucleotides are TGCAGCGTTGAGGGACAGGTTGGAAGTTACGAGCAGTACTTC. Encoded protein: CSVEGQVGSYEQYF.

This clonotype was seen many times. The chain is built from TRBV12-3 or TRBV12-4 and TRBJ1-1, with 7 bases matching TRBD1. The CDR3 extends over 19 amino acids. Germline trimming cut 2 bases from V and 0 bases from J; bases unmatched to any gene: 15. The CDR3 spells CASSLHFGPTGVMNTEAFF. The DNA of the CDR3 is TGTGCCAGCAGTTTACACTTTGGCCCAACAGGGGTCATGAACACTGAAGCTTTCTTT.